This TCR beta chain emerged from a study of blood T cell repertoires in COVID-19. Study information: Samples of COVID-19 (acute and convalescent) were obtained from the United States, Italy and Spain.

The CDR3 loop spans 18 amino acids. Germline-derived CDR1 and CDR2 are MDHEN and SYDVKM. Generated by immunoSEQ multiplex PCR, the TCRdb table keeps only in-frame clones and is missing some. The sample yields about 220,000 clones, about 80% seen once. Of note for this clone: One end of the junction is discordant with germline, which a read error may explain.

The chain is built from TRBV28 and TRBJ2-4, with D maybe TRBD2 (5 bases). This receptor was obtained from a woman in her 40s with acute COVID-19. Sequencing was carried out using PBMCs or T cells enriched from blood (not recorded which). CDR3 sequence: CASSPQPADLLAKNIQHF. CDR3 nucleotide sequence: TGTGCCAGCAGCCCCCAGCCAGCAGACCTTCTAGCCAAAAACATTCAGCACTTC.